This T cell receptor beta chain stems from a study of identical twins. TCRdb itself ran the 5' RACE reads through MiXCR, one entry per CDR3 protein. The sample lists roughly 1.6 million distinct CDR3 sequences, under 35% occurring once. Every sampled donor was Caucasian and healthy. This clonotype turned up a few times. Its specificity is unknown. Broader study findings: Out-of-frame alpha sequences shared by twins were enriched for low generation probability.

This CDR3 contains 18 residues. Germline V lookup: CDR1 KGHDR, CDR2 SFDVKD. Trimming pared 0 bases from V and 4 bases from J, leaving 18 bases between. The material sequenced was cord blood. This sequence originates from a newborn girl in good health. The chain recombines TRBV24-1 with TRBJ1-5; D unclear. The CDR3 sequence: CATSDLALDGEKNQPQHF. The CDR3 nucleotides are TGTGCCACCAGTGATTTGGCCTTGGACGGAGAAAAGAATCAGCCCCAGCATTTT.